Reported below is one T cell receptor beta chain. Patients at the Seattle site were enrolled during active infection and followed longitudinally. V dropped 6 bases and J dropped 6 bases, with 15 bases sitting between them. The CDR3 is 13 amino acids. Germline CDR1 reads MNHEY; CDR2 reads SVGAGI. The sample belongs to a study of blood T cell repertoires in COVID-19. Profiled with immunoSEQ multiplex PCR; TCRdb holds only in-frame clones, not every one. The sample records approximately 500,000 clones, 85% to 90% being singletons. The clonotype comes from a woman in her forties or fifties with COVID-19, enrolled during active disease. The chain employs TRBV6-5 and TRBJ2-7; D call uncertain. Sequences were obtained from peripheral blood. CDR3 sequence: CASSITVLGEQYF. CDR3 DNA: TGTGCCAGCAGCATTACCGTTCTAGGCGAGCAGTACTTC.